These T cell receptor beta chains were read from a single sample in a study of cytomegalovirus exposure and HLA in healthy donors. Sequenced by immunoSEQ multiplex PCR; TCRdb stores in-frame clones only, minus some. The data contain 130,000 to 150,000 clones, around 78% of them singletons. The material sequenced was PBMCs. The receptors were sampled from a male donor in good health and CMV-seronegative. The CDR3 runs from the conserved cysteine through the conserved F or W. The D gene is left open where the match is weak. Rows give clone size only sometimes, using once, few, many, or a class for an expanded clone.

J: TRBJ2-7
D: .
V: TRBV27
size: .
CDR3: CASSLLSSWSSYEQYF
DNA: TGTGCCAGCAGTTTACTTTCTAGCTGGAGCTCCTACGAGCAGTACTTC

J: TRBJ1-1
D: .
V: TRBV11-2
size: .
CDR3: CASSPAGPNTEAFF
DNA: TGTGCCAGCAGCCCAGCGGGTCCTAACACTGAAGCTTTCTTT

J: TRBJ2-3
D: .
V: TRBV7-5
size: .
CDR3: CARSSPGKSSGSGDTQYF
DNA: TGTGCCAGAAGCTCCCCTGGTAAGTCTAGCGGGAGCGGTGATACGCAGTATTTT

J: TRBJ2-7
D: .
V: TRBV6-6
size: medium-sized
CDR3: CASLGVGVVYEQYF
DNA: TGTGCCAGCTTGGGAGTCGGGGTCGTTTACGAGCAGTACTTC

J: TRBJ2-5
D: TRBD1
V: TRBV4-1
size: .
CDR3: CASSLTGSDQETQYF
DNA: TGCGCCAGCTCCCTGACAGGGTCGGACCAAGAGACCCAGTACTTC

J: TRBJ1-6
D: .
V: TRBV30
size: .
CDR3: CAWSKLTDNSPLHF
DNA: TGTGCCTGGAGTAAGTTAACAGACAATTCACCCCTCCACTTT

J: TRBJ1-4
D: .
V: TRBV7-3
size: .
CDR3: CASSLTRATNEKLFF
DNA: TGTGCCAGCAGCTTAACTCGTGCAACTAATGAAAAACTGTTTTTT

J: TRBJ2-1
D: TRBD2
V: TRBV5-4
size: .
CDR3: CASKVSGDNEQFF
DNA: TGTGCCAGCAAGGTTAGCGGGGACAATGAGCAGTTCTTC

J: TRBJ1-5
D: TRBD1
V: TRBV4-1
size: .
CDR3: CASSRYADRERQPQHF
DNA: TGCGCCAGCAGCCGCTACGCCGACAGGGAGCGACAGCCCCAGCATTTT

J: TRBJ1-1
D: .
V: TRBV9
size: once
CDR3: CASSVQGGTEAFF
DNA: TGTGCCAGCAGCGTACAGGGAGGCACTGAAGCTTTCTTT

J: TRBJ2-2
D: .
V: TRBV6-4
size: .
CDR3: CASKAEGLGTGELFF
DNA: TGTGCCAGCAAGGCGGAGGGTCTGGGCACCGGGGAGCTGTTTTTT

J: TRBJ1-3
D: .
V: TRBV6-5
size: .
CDR3: CASSLPGGNTIYF
DNA: TGTGCCAGCAGTCTCCCCGGGGGGAACACCATATATTTT

J: TRBJ2-5
D: TRBD1
V: TRBV19
size: .
CDR3: CASSIHSTGGAETQYF
DNA: TGTGCCAGTAGTATACATAGTACAGGGGGCGCGGAGACCCAGTACTTC

J: TRBJ1-1
D: .
V: TRBV28
size: .
CDR3: CASSPYITGTRTNTEAFF
DNA: TGTGCCAGCAGTCCTTATATTACAGGGACTAGGACTAACACTGAAGCTTTCTTT

J: TRBJ1-5
D: .
V: TRBV6-5
size: few
CDR3: CASSAINQPQHF
DNA: TGTGCCAGCAGTGCGATCAATCAGCCCCAGCATTTT

J: TRBJ1-1
D: .
V: TRBV19
size: .
CDR3: CASSIWTENTEAFF
DNA: TGTGCCAGTAGTATTTGGACAGAGAACACTGAAGCTTTCTTT

J: TRBJ1-1
D: .
V: TRBV20-1
size: .
CDR3: CSARGNTEAFF
DNA: TGCAGTGCCCGGGGGAACACTGAAGCTTTCTTT

J: TRBJ2-2
D: TRBD1
V: TRBV5-1
size: .
CDR3: CASSLADRGRRELFF
DNA: TGCGCCAGCAGCTTGGCGGACAGGGGGCGAAGGGAGCTGTTTTTT

J: TRBJ1-4
D: TRBD1
V: TRBV6-1
size: .
CDR3: CASSQGQGLNEKLFF
DNA: TGTGCCAGCAGTCAAGGACAGGGTCTAAATGAAAAACTGTTTTTT

J: TRBJ1-2
D: .
V: TRBV7-9
size: few
CDR3: CASSAWGDYGYTF
DNA: TGTGCCAGCAGCGCGTGGGGGGACTATGGCTACACCTTC

J: TRBJ2-3
D: TRBD2
V: TRBV9
size: .
CDR3: CASSWTSGNSKIPSTDTQYF
DNA: TGTGCCAGCAGTTGGACTAGCGGAAACAGTAAAATCCCTAGCACAGATACGCAGTATTTT

J: TRBJ1-4
D: TRBD1
V: TRBV5-1
size: .
CDR3: CASSTPRTGVTNEKLFF
DNA: TGCGCCAGCAGCACTCCCCGAACAGGGGTGACTAATGAAAAACTGTTTTTT

J: TRBJ1-1
D: TRBD1
V: TRBV5-1
size: few
CDR3: CASSLGTGVNTEAFF
DNA: TGCGCCAGCAGCCTTGGGACAGGGGTGAACACTGAAGCTTTCTTT